The clone carrying this T cell receptor (beta chain) was found many times. Its antigen is undetermined. V lost 0 bases and J lost 1, with 3 bases in between. CDR3 size: 14 residues. Germline V gives CDR1 LNHDA, CDR2 SQIVND (reference sequence). The data were taken from a study of T-cell memory formation after mild COVID-19. Across the study: Largely donor-specific TCR clusters were found. General study points: The second-wave clones peaking on day 37 were not confirmed as SARS-CoV-2-specific. CD4+ contracting clones were found mainly in CM and EM, and CD8+ ones in EMRA.

Employing constant-segment primers, 5'RACE generated TCR alpha and TCR beta cDNA libraries bearing sample barcodes and UMIs. TCRdb reanalysed the 5' RACE reads using MiXCR and keeps one entry per CDR3 protein. The data show around 250,000 distinct CDR3 sequences, with 15% to 17% seen just once and around 2.2% held by the top ten. This clonotype originated in an adult woman who had mild COVID-19 (a few samples of this study predate the infection). Cell type and time point are not known. The sequenced sample consisted of PBMCs or a T cell subset sorted from them (not recorded which). The V call is TRBV19, the J call TRBJ2-2; no firm D call. The CDR3 region is CASSIDVNTGELFF. CDR3 sequence (DNA): TGTGCCAGTAGTATAGATGTGAACACCGGGGAGCTGTTTTTT.